Included here is one T cell receptor beta chain sequence, with context. Germline values: CDR1 SGHTA, CDR2 FQGNSA. The CDR3 runs to 14 residues. The V end lost 5 bases, the J end lost 5 bases, and 14 bases lay between the germline ends. In the authors' methods: Counts of nucleated cells, estimated from reference gene primer amplification, were obtained. Data came from immunoSEQ multiplex PCR; TCRdb stores just in-frame clones and leaves some out. Clone size and the V and J calls come from that table; the DNA yielded D and trimming. The sample includes tens of thousands of clones, roughly 92% of them seen just once. The record originates from a study of blood T cell repertoires in COVID-19. About the research overall: Acute and convalescent COVID-19 samples came from the United States, Italy and Spain. T cells, B-cell-depleted T cells, or PBMCs supplied cDNA or gDNA.

The clonotype originates from a man aged 55 to 70 with acute or convalescent COVID-19. The sequenced material came from peripheral blood. The chain couples TRBV7-2 to TRBJ2-3; D may be TRBD2 (5 bases). Written as DNA, the CDR3 is TGTGCCAGCAGCCTAGGACTGAGTAGAGATACGCAGTATTTT. Translation gives CASSLGLSRDTQYF.